Shown below are 2 T cell receptor delta chains from a single sample sequenced in a study of gamma-delta T cells after stem cell transplantation. TCRdb reanalysed the RT-PCR reads with CATT. The repertoire consists of 10,000 to 13,000 delta-chain clones, with 38% occurring once and the leading ten covering 2.5% to 3.5%. Sequenced: gamma-delta T cells. All receptors derive from a human donor. It is not recorded whose cells these are; they may come from a transplant donor.

This clone has a single count. An end of the junction does not agree with germline; a read error may underlie this. The chain couples TRDV2 to TRDJ3, with 10 nucleotides matching TRDD3. This CDR3 region has 20 residues. CDR1 is GEAIGNYY, CDR2 EKD, per germline. The CDR3 DNA reads as TGTGCCTGTGTCACCGGATACTGGGGGATCCTATCCTGGGACACCCGACAGATGTTTTTC. It encodes CACVTGYWGILSWDTRQMFF.

This chain connects TRDV2 to TRDJ3, with a tentative D call TRDD3 (6 bases). The CDR3 is 17 residues long. Germline CDR1 and CDR2: GEAIGNYY and EKD. Trimming stripped 3 bases from V and 5 bases from J, with 16 bases between. The CDR3, as DNA: TGTGCCTGTGACCATTCGCACTGGGATGGGGACACCCGACAGATGTTTTTC. Protein product: CACDHSHWDGDTRQMFF.